Shown below are 16 T cell receptor beta chains from a single sample sequenced in a study of blood T cell repertoires in COVID-19. Produced via immunoSEQ multiplex PCR; TCRdb's table is partial and in-frame only. Counted here are some 250,000 clones, 75% to 90% occurring once; the ten biggest clones make up over 7.5%. Sequencing was carried out using PBMCs or T cells enriched from blood (not recorded which). These TCRs come from a man aged 40-49 years who had recovered from COVID-19.

The rearrangement joins TRBV18 to TRBJ1-1; 8 nucleotides agree with TRBD1. Germline V gives CDR1 KGHSH, CDR2 LQKENI. The CDR3 has 15 amino acids. The ends lost 3 bases at V and 1 base at J; junction bases unmatched: 4. The CDR3 spells CASSPGQGGNTEAFF. In DNA, the CDR3 is TGTGCCAGCTCACCCGGACAGGGAGGGAACACTGAAGCTTTCTTT.

V is TRBV10-3 and J is TRBJ2-1, with 13 bases that match TRBD2. Germline CDR1 reads ENHRY; CDR2 reads SYGVKD. CDR3 length equals 15 residues. The ends lost 6 bases at V and 8 bases at J; junction bases unmatched: 7. The CDR3 coding sequence is TGTGCCATCAGATCCGGACTAGCGGGAGACCATGAGCAGTTCTTC. This codes for CAIRSGLAGDHEQFF.

The chain joins TRBV2 to TRBJ2-1, with 8 bases that match TRBD1. V gave up 7 bases and J gave up 4 bases; unmatched junction bases: 6. The CDR3 length is 14 residues. The germline V gene encodes CDR1 SNHLY and CDR2 FYNNEI. CDR3 nucleotide sequence: TGTGCCAGCATCCCCCAGGGGGCTTACAATGAGCAGTTCTTC. It specifies CASIPQGAYNEQFF.

The chain recombines TRBV2 with TRBJ1-5; D is uncertain. The CDR3 is 15 amino acids. V was trimmed by 0 bases and J by 6 bases, leaving 12 bases between them. Germline CDR1 is SNHLY and CDR2 is FYNNEI. The DNA of the CDR3 is TGTGCCAGCAGTGAAGCAGGAGCTGAGGCTCAGCCCCAGCATTTT. Its translation: CASSEAGAEAQPQHF.

The chain has TRBV23-1 and TRBJ2-7; D may be TRBD1 (6 bases). TRBV23-1 carries the ORF label, with uncertain function. V dropped 4 bases and J dropped 4 bases, with 14 bases sitting between them. This CDR3 comprises 14 residues. CDR3 sequence reads: CASSLQGVFYEQYF. In DNA form, the CDR3 reads TGCGCCAGCAGTCTACAGGGAGTATTTTACGAGCAGTACTTC.

This chain connects TRBV28 to TRBJ2-7, with D perhaps matching TRBD2 (6 bases). Germline V CDR1 and CDR2: MDHEN, SYDVKM. The CDR3 contains 15 residues. V lost 1 base, J lost 2 bases, and 12 bases lay in between. The DNA of the CDR3 is TGTGCCAGCAGTTTATACGGGAGCCCCCCCTACGAGCAGTACTTC. It is translated as CASSLYGSPPYEQYF. The full variable domain, its missing parts supplied by reference TRBV28 and TRBJ2-7, is DVKVTQSSRYLVKRTGEKVFLECVQDMDHENMFWYRQDPGLGLRLIYFSYDVKMKEKGDIPEGYSVSREKKERFSLILESASTNQTSMYLCASSLYGSPPYEQYFGPGTRLTVT.

The J gene is TRBJ1-1, the V gene TRBV10-1, with 8 bases that match TRBD1. V lost 5 bases to trimming and J lost 5 bases; unmatched junction nucleotides: 7. CDR1 and CDR2 from the germline V gene are WNHNN and SYGVQD (reference sequence). This CDR3 is built from 14 residues. The CDR3 coding sequence is TGCGCCAGCAGTTACTCACAGGGGGGGACTGAAGCTTTCTTT. Translation: CASSYSQGGTEAFF.

This chain's CDR3 is CAWSVVRTGTEAFF. CDR3 nucleotides: TGTGCCTGGAGTGTCGTCAGAACGGGCACTGAAGCTTTCTTT. V gene TRBV30 combines with J gene TRBJ1-1; D unclear. The CDR3 is made up of 14 amino acids. Germline CDR1 is GTSNPN and CDR2 is SVGIG (reference sequence). V was shortened by 0 bases and J by 4 bases, with 12 bases between the two germline ends.

V is TRBV9 and J is TRBJ1-3; 7 nucleotides align to TRBD1. Germline lookup yields CDR1 SGDLS and CDR2 YYNGEE. This CDR3 contains 17 residues. Trimming took 1 base from V and 3 from J; bases not matched to a gene: 10. The CDR3 region has the DNA TGTGCCAGCAGCGTAAACCCCTCAGGGGGTGGTGGAAACACCATATATTTT. Translation: CASSVNPSGGGGNTIYF.

The rearrangement uses TRBV4-3 and TRBJ2-7; 8 nucleotides agree with TRBD1. V was clipped by 5 bases and J by 2 bases; unmatched bases: 8. The CDR3 has 15 residues. The V gene's germline CDR1 is LGHNA and CDR2 YSLEER. CDR3 in amino acids: CASSSGGRNAYEQYF. In nucleotides, the CDR3 is TGCGCCAGCAGCTCAGGGGGCCGGAATGCCTACGAGCAGTACTTC.

The rearrangement links TRBV5-5 to TRBJ1-5; D unresolved. Per the germline V gene, CDR1 is SGHKS and CDR2 is YYEKEE (reference sequence). The CDR3 is 14 residues long. The V end was cut by 0 bases, the J end by 3 bases, with 7 bases between. The chain's CDR3 is CASSLGGLNQPQHF. In nucleotides, the CDR3 is TGTGCCAGCAGCTTGGGTGGGCTCAATCAGCCCCAGCATTTT.

This chain uses TRBV20-1 with TRBJ1-4; possible D gene TRBD1, 6 bases. The CDR3 loop spans 12 amino acids. Germline assignment: CDR1 DFQATT and CDR2 SNEGSKA (reference sequence). V lost 3 bases to trimming and J lost 8 bases, with 10 bases between them. The CDR3 is CSASGTGEKLFF. As DNA, the CDR3 is TGCAGTGCTAGTGGTACAGGGGAAAAACTGTTTTTT.

The chain links TRBV3-1 (or the pseudogene TRBV3-2) to TRBJ1-1; D is unclear. The V gene's germline CDR1 is LGHDT and CDR2 YNNKEL (reference sequence). The CDR3 totals 15 residues. With 2 bases removed from V and 1 base from J, the gap between germline ends came to 11 bases. The CDR3: CASSQQYNPNTEAFF. CDR3 sequence (DNA): TGTGCCAGCAGCCAACAATACAACCCGAACACTGAAGCTTTCTTT.

This clone has just one count. V and J are TRBV18 and TRBJ2-1; 9 bases line up with TRBD2. This CDR3 contains 15 residues. Germline loops: CDR1 KGHSH, CDR2 LQKENI. The V segment lost 0 bases and the J segment 7 bases; nucleotides outside the gene matches: 4. The DNA of the CDR3 is TGTGCCAGCTCACCACCGGGACTAGCATTAAATGAGCAGTTCTTC. Translation: CASSPPGLALNEQFF.

The gene calls are TRBV10-2 and TRBJ2-3; 10 bases are a match to TRBD2. Germline loops: CDR1 WSHSY, CDR2 SAAADI. The V and J ends lost 6 bases and 7 bases, in that order; junction bases with no gene match: 10. The CDR3 runs to 15 residues. The CDR3 nucleotides are TGCGCCAGCAGCGTAAGCGGGGGGGCCGGGAATACGCAGTATTTT. Translating gives CASSVSGGAGNTQYF.

V is TRBV3-1 (or the pseudogene TRBV3-2) and J is TRBJ2-2, with 9 nucleotides matching TRBD2. The V gene end was trimmed by 2 bases and the J gene end by 4 bases; junction bases not matched to a gene: 5. The germline CDR1 and CDR2 sequences are LGHDT and YNNKEL (reference sequence). This CDR3 is 16 amino acids long. The CDR3 loop is CASSQYSGRVTGELFF. CDR3 nucleotide sequence: TGTGCCAGCAGCCAATATAGCGGGAGAGTCACCGGGGAGCTGTTTTTT.